This is a list of T cell receptor beta chains from one sample in a study of cytomegalovirus exposure and HLA in healthy donors. Sequencing was performed with immunoSEQ multiplex PCR; in TCRdb, only in-frame clones are kept and a portion is missing. The table lists roughly 160,000 clones, 80% of them singletons. Sequenced sample: PBMCs. These receptor sequences come from a man aged 25-45 years in good health and CMV-seronegative. The CDR3 runs from the conserved cysteine through the conserved F or W. The order of the fields is D gene, clone size, V gene, J gene, CDR3 protein, CDR3 DNA. The D gene is left open where the match is weak. The size field is filled for only some rows; it gives once, few, many or a size class.

D: -; size: -; V: TRBV11-3; J: TRBJ1-1; CDR3: CASSANMNTEAFF; DNA: TGTGCCAGCAGCGCTAATATGAACACTGAAGCTTTCTTT
D: -; size: -; V: TRBV30; J: TRBJ1-1; CDR3: CAWSRSTGREEAFF; DNA: TGTGCCTGGAGTAGGTCCACCGGGAGGGAAGAAGCTTTCTTT
D: -; size: -; V: TRBV27; J: TRBJ2-7; CDR3: CASSFWGESYEQYF; DNA: TGTGCCAGCAGTTTTTGGGGGGAATCCTACGAGCAGTACTTC
D: -; size: -; V: TRBV29-1; J: TRBJ2-1; CDR3: CSSSGVREQFF; DNA: TGCAGCTCATCAGGGGTTCGGGAGCAGTTCTTC
D: -; size: -; V: TRBV11-2; J: TRBJ2-4; CDR3: CASSLETGIAKNIQYF; DNA: TGTGCCAGCAGCTTGGAAACAGGAATAGCCAAAAACATTCAGTACTTC
D: -; size: -; V: TRBV7-2; J: TRBJ1-5; CDR3: CASSLVGAQPQHF; DNA: TGTGCCAGCAGCTTAGTGGGGGCTCAGCCCCAGCATTTT
D: TRBD1; size: -; V: TRBV7-9; J: TRBJ2-1; CDR3: CASSSGQDVAFDEQFF; DNA: TGTGCCAGCAGCTCGGGACAGGACGTAGCCTTCGATGAGCAGTTCTTC
D: -; size: -; V: TRBV6-1; J: TRBJ2-7; CDR3: CASSPLRQGQYF; DNA: TGTGCCAGCAGTCCCCTCCGGCAGGGCCAGTACTTC
D: -; size: -; V: TRBV5-8; J: TRBJ1-6; CDR3: CASSPSGLNSPLHF; DNA: TGTGCCAGCAGCCCTTCAGGGTTAAACTCACCCCTCCACTTT
D: TRBD1; size: few; V: TRBV11-2; J: TRBJ1-1; CDR3: CASHPQDRGTEAFF; DNA: TGTGCCAGTCATCCCCAGGACAGGGGTACTGAAGCTTTCTTT
D: TRBD2; size: -; V: TRBV27; J: TRBJ2-3; CDR3: CARRAGGSGDTQYF; DNA: TGTGCCAGGCGGGCCGGGGGGTCGGGAGATACGCAGTATTTT
D: -; size: -; V: TRBV19; J: TRBJ1-3; CDR3: CASSVPGRFSGSTIYF; DNA: TGTGCCAGTAGTGTCCCGGGAAGGTTCTCTGGAAGCACCATATATTTT
D: -; size: -; V: TRBV7-3; J: TRBJ2-1; CDR3: CASSSQPPGLSYNEQFF; DNA: TGTGCCAGCAGCTCCCAACCCCCTGGCCTCTCCTACAATGAGCAGTTCTTC
D: TRBD1; size: -; V: TRBV4-1; J: TRBJ1-1; CDR3: CASSRQGEQGGNTEAFF; DNA: TGCGCCAGCAGCCGTCAGGGGGAACAAGGAGGAAACACTGAAGCTTTCTTT
D: -; size: -; V: TRBV13; J: TRBJ1-2; CDR3: CASSLGQGIFGYTF; DNA: TGTGCCAGCAGCTTAGGGCAGGGAATATTTGGCTACACCTTC
D: -; size: -; V: TRBV9; J: TRBJ2-7; CDR3: CASTREQYF; DNA: TGTGCCAGCACCCGCGAGCAGTACTTC
D: -; size: -; V: TRBV6-6; J: TRBJ2-3; CDR3: CASSPGTRGTDTQYF; DNA: TGTGCCAGCAGCCCCGGAACCCGAGGGACAGATACGCAGTATTTT
D: -; size: -; V: TRBV5-4; J: TRBJ1-6; CDR3: CASSRMGGRRGSPLHF; DNA: TGTGCCAGCAGCCGAATGGGGGGTCGAAGGGGTTCACCCCTCCACTTT
D: -; size: -; V: TRBV30; J: TRBJ1-1; CDR3: CAWSVRDGTEAFF; DNA: TGTGCCTGGAGTGTCCGGGATGGCACTGAAGCTTTCTTT
D: -; size: -; V: TRBV30; J: TRBJ1-2; CDR3: CAWSLTRETYGYTF; DNA: TGTGCCTGGAGTCTTACACGGGAGACCTATGGCTACACCTTC
D: -; size: -; V: TRBV7-9; J: TRBJ1-3; CDR3: CASSLGGAGNTIYF; DNA: TGTGCCAGCAGCTTAGGCGGGGCTGGAAACACCATATATTTT
D: -; size: -; V: TRBV2; J: TRBJ2-1; CDR3: CASSEVGTEQFF; DNA: TGTGCCAGCAGTGAAGTGGGCACGGAGCAGTTCTTC
D: -; size: -; V: TRBV13; J: TRBJ2-6; CDR3: CASSLRQGSGANVLTF; DNA: TGTGCCAGCAGCTTACGGCAGGGTTCCGGGGCCAACGTCCTGACTTTC
D: -; size: once; V: TRBV7-9; J: TRBJ1-4; CDR3: CASSTGQQATNEELFF; DNA: TGTGCCAGCAGCACCGGACAGCAAGCAACTAATGAAGAACTGTTTTTT
D: TRBD1; size: -; V: TRBV25-1; J: TRBJ2-2; CDR3: CASKQGAGTGELFF; DNA: TGTGCCAGCAAACAGGGGGCGGGCACCGGGGAGCTGTTTTTT
D: -; size: -; V: TRBV7-8; J: TRBJ2-7; CDR3: CASSLFGLGGLEQYF; DNA: TGTGCCAGCAGCCTGTTTGGACTCGGAGGGCTCGAGCAGTACTTC
D: -; size: -; V: TRBV28; J: TRBJ1-5; CDR3: CASSRAGGEYQPQHF; DNA: TGTGCCAGCAGTCGCGCCGGGGGGGAATATCAGCCCCAGCATTTT
D: -; size: -; V: TRBV28; J: TRBJ1-2; CDR3: CASSLWDPPGLRDGYTF; DNA: TGTGCCAGCAGTTTATGGGACCCCCCAGGACTACGAGATGGCTACACCTTC
D: -; size: -; V: TRBV6-1; J: TRBJ1-2; CDR3: CASSETVGYTF; DNA: TGTGCCAGCAGTGAAACAGTGGGCTACACCTTC
D: -; size: few; V: TRBV6-5; J: TRBJ2-2; CDR3: CASSYSQGNTGELFF; DNA: TGTGCCAGCAGTTACTCACAGGGGAACACCGGGGAGCTGTTTTTT
D: -; size: -; V: TRBV5-1; J: TRBJ2-3; CDR3: CASSRYRLRTTDTQYF; DNA: TGCGCCAGCAGCCGATACAGGTTAAGGACCACAGATACGCAGTATTTT
D: -; size: -; V: TRBV7-9; J: TRBJ2-5; CDR3: CASSSIRTGETQYF; DNA: TGTGCCAGCAGCTCCATTAGGACTGGAGAGACCCAGTACTTC
D: TRBD1; size: -; V: TRBV30; J: TRBJ2-1; CDR3: CAWRQGASSYNEQFF; DNA: TGTGCCTGGAGGCAGGGGGCGAGCTCCTACAATGAGCAGTTCTTC
D: TRBD1; size: -; V: TRBV18; J: TRBJ2-3; CDR3: CASSLVRDRVFMDTQYF; DNA: TGTGCCAGCTCACTAGTCCGGGACAGGGTCTTTATGGATACGCAGTATTTT
D: -; size: -; V: TRBV6-1; J: TRBJ2-7; CDR3: CASSMRTVGADEQYF; DNA: TGTGCCAGCAGCATGCGGACAGTCGGGGCCGACGAGCAGTACTTC
D: TRBD1; size: -; V: TRBV11-2; J: TRBJ1-1; CDR3: CASSYSRDRGQDTEAFF; DNA: TGTGCCAGCAGCTACAGCCGGGACAGGGGACAGGACACTGAAGCTTTCTTT
D: -; size: -; V: TRBV28; J: TRBJ1-5; CDR3: CASAGWPNQPQHF; DNA: TGTGCCAGCGCAGGGTGGCCCAATCAGCCCCAGCATTTT
D: -; size: -; V: TRBV9; J: TRBJ1-2; CDR3: CASSATGTTNGYTF; DNA: TGTGCCAGCAGCGCGACCGGGACAACCAATGGCTACACCTTC
D: TRBD1; size: -; V: TRBV5-1; J: TRBJ1-3; CDR3: CASSPHAQGAINGNTIYF; DNA: TGCGCCAGCAGCCCTCACGCCCAGGGGGCAATTAATGGAAACACCATATATTTT
D: -; size: -; V: TRBV9; J: TRBJ1-1; CDR3: CASSVEGAWGTEAFF; DNA: TGTGCCAGCAGCGTAGAAGGGGCCTGGGGCACTGAAGCTTTCTTT
D: TRBD1; size: -; V: TRBV7-9; J: TRBJ1-3; CDR3: CSSSLRRTGSVTGNTIYF; DNA: TGTTCCAGCAGCTTACGCCGGACAGGGTCTGTTACTGGAAACACCATATATTTT
D: -; size: -; V: TRBV6-4; J: TRBJ2-1; CDR3: CASSYEDSSYNEQFF; DNA: TGTGCCAGCAGTTACGAAGACAGTTCCTACAATGAGCAGTTCTTC
D: TRBD1; size: -; V: TRBV5-1; J: TRBJ1-1; CDR3: CASSFLTGGRKTEAFF; DNA: TGCGCCAGCAGCTTCCTGACAGGGGGCCGAAAAACTGAAGCTTTCTTT
D: -; size: few; V: TRBV12-2; J: TRBJ2-1; CDR3: CASRPYRGGYNEQFF; DNA: TGTGCAAGTCGCCCCTACCGGGGGGGTTACAATGAGCAGTTCTTC
D: TRBD1; size: -; V: TRBV2; J: TRBJ2-3; CDR3: CASSNGQAPTDTQYF; DNA: TGTGCCAGCAGTAACGGACAGGCACCCACAGATACGCAGTATTTT
D: -; size: -; V: TRBV19; J: TRBJ2-2; CDR3: CASSIGTPGELFF; DNA: TGTGCCAGTAGCATCGGGACACCCGGGGAGCTGTTTTTT
D: -; size: -; V: TRBV5-6; J: TRBJ2-7; CDR3: CASSFRGTYAYEQYF; DNA: TGTGCCAGCAGCTTTAGGGGGACCTACGCCTACGAGCAGTACTTC
D: TRBD2; size: -; V: TRBV28; J: TRBJ2-3; CDR3: CASSLGMGGTDTQYF; DNA: TGTGCCAGCAGTTTAGGGATGGGGGGGACAGATACGCAGTATTTT
D: TRBD1; size: -; V: TRBV6-5; J: TRBJ1-3; CDR3: CASSPTGVIGNTIYF; DNA: TGTGCCAGCAGTCCCACAGGGGTGATTGGGAACACCATATATTTT